The 31 T cell receptor beta chains below come from one sample, sequenced in a study of T cell repertoires in cytomegalovirus infection. TCRdb reprocessed the reads via MiXCR and lists one record per CDR3 protein. The repertoire holds hundreds of thousands of distinct CDR3 sequences, with 20% to 25% as singletons. Sequencing was done on a sample of CD8+ T cells from PBMCs. These receptors were taken from a human donor in good health (CMV status not recorded). Some clones in this sample may be carry-over from other donors' samples.

The chain uses TRBV4-2 and TRBJ1-2; D not certain. V shed 1 base and J shed 6 bases, with 12 bases lying between them. The CDR3 extends over 14 amino acids. Germline V gene lookup returns CDR1 LGHNA and CDR2 YNFKEQ. The CDR3 DNA reads as TGTGCCAGCAGCCAAGGGCGGGGTCTCGATGGCTACACCTTC. This codes for CASSQGRGLDGYTF.

The V gene is TRBV19, the J gene TRBJ1-1, with 7 bases identical to TRBD1. Per the germline V gene, CDR1 is LNHDA and CDR2 is SQIVND (reference sequence). The V gene end was trimmed by 6 bases and the J gene end by 10 bases; junction bases not matched to a gene: 8. The CDR3 is 12 amino acids. CDR3: CASRRWTGGAFF. The CDR3 nucleotides are TGTGCCAGTAGACGATGGACAGGCGGAGCTTTCTTT.

This clonotype was seen only a few times. The chain joins TRBV7-9 to TRBJ1-1; D may be TRBD1 (6 bases). Germline values: CDR1 SEHNR, CDR2 FQNEAQ (reference sequence). This CDR3 is 15 amino acids long. Trimming took off 5 bases at V and 4 bases at J, with 17 bases between the two ends. Here the CDR3 reads CASSNPQGQVTEAFF. DNA of the CDR3: TGTGCCAGCAGCAACCCTCAGGGGCAGGTCACTGAAGCTTTCTTT.

This clonotype was detected only a few times. V is TRBV7-9 and J is TRBJ2-7; possibly TRBD1 or TRBD2 for D (6 bases each). Per the germline V gene, CDR1 is SEHNR and CDR2 is FQNEAQ (reference sequence). The CDR3 is made up of 16 amino acids. V gave up 2 bases and J gave up 5 bases, with 19 bases separating them. CDR3 DNA sequence: TGTGCCAGCAGCTTACCCCCCGGGGGCAATAGCCACGAGCAGTACTTC. Its protein is CASSLPPGGNSHEQYF.

The V call is TRBV29-1, the J call TRBJ1-2; D not resolved. The length of the CDR3 is 12 residues. V was pared by 1 base and J by 6 bases, with 9 bases between. Germline CDR1 is SQVTM and CDR2 is ANQGSEA. CDR3 in DNA: TGCAGCGTTGAAGTGAGGGAAAATGGCTACACCTTC. Its translation is CSVEVRENGYTF.

The genes are TRBV9 and TRBJ2-3, with D perhaps matching TRBD2 (5 bases). CDR1 and CDR2 (germline): SGDLS, YYNGEE. The length of the CDR3 is 16 residues. V lost 0 bases to trimming and J lost 0 bases, with 11 bases between them. CDR3 DNA: TGTGCCAGCAGCGTAGGGACTCGACCTAGCACAGATACGCAGTATTTT. This codes for CASSVGTRPSTDTQYF.

The chain couples TRBV28 to TRBJ2-7; 8 nucleotides match TRBD2. J lost 3 bases, V lost 6 bases, and 10 bases had no gene match. Per germline, CDR1 MDHEN and CDR2 SYDVKM. The CDR3 length is 15 residues. This chain's CDR3 is CASRSGGGSVYEQYV. The CDR3 nucleotides are TGTGCCAGCAGGTCGGGGGGGGGCTCGGTCTACGAGCAGTACGTC.

The chain employs TRBV5-6 and TRBJ1-2; D is ambiguous. CDR3 length: 12 residues. Trimming took 0 bases from V and 8 from J, leaving 8 bases between them. CDR1 and CDR2 from the germline V gene are SGHDT and YYEEEE. The CDR3 here is CASSLALRGYTF. The CDR3 DNA is TGTGCCAGCAGCTTGGCCTTGAGAGGCTACACCTTC.

This clonotype showed up many times. This chain joins TRBV6-5 and TRBJ2-7; TRBD1 is a possible D gene (5 bases). The CDR3 has 12 residues. Germline CDR1 and CDR2: MNHEY and SVGAGI. V lost 7 bases to trimming and J lost 7 bases, with 14 bases between them. The CDR3 region has the DNA TGTGCCAGCACCACCGACAGTTTAGAGCAGTACTTC. Its translation: CASTTDSLEQYF.

This clonotype was observed many times. Here the CDR3 DNA reads TGTGCCAGCAGCTTAGATGGGTTGGAGGGTTACAATGAGCAGTTCTTC. Residues: CASSLDGLEGYNEQFF. V usage is TRBV7-9 and J usage is TRBJ2-1, with D possibly being TRBD2 (6 bases). The V end lost 1 base, the J end lost 4 bases, and 14 bases lay between the germline ends. This CDR3 has 16 amino acids. Per germline, CDR1 SEHNR and CDR2 FQNEAQ (reference sequence). Based on the CDR3 plus reference TRBV7-9 and TRBJ2-1, the full variable domain is DTGVSQNPRHKITKRGQNVTFRCDPISEHNRLYWYRQTLGQGPEFLTYFQNEAQLEKSRLLSDRFSAERPKGSFSTLEIQRTEQGDSAMYLCASSLDGLEGYNEQFFGPGTRLTVL.

The J gene is TRBJ2-7, the V gene TRBV4-1; 10 bases align to TRBD1. The CDR3 consists of 18 residues. Germline CDR1 reads MGHRA; CDR2 reads YSYEKL. The V gene end was trimmed by 3 bases and the J gene end by 0 bases; junction bases not matched to a gene: 11. Written as DNA, the CDR3 is TGCGCCAGCAGCCATGACCGGGACAGGGGAACCTTCTCCTACGAGCAGTACTTC. This translates into CASSHDRDRGTFSYEQYF.

In its sample, this clonotype was seen a few times. The chain has TRBV20-1 and TRBJ2-2; no clear D gene. CDR1 is DFQATT, CDR2 SNEGSKA, per germline (reference sequence). With 6 bases removed from V and 0 bases from J, the gap between germline ends came to 20 bases. There are 17 residues in the CDR3. Here the CDR3 reads CSATRLGRFANTGELFF. DNA of the CDR3: TGCAGTGCCACCCGGTTAGGGCGGTTCGCGAACACCGGGGAGCTGTTTTTT.

V gene TRBV6-5 combines with J gene TRBJ1-1; D uncertain. Germline V gives CDR1 MNHEY, CDR2 SVGAGI. The germline V and J ends were trimmed by 5 bases and 2 bases, with 6 bases remaining between them. CDR3 length equals 12 residues. The CDR3 region is CASSAPNTEAFF. As DNA, the CDR3 is TGTGCCAGCAGTGCTCCTAACACTGAAGCTTTCTTT.

The chain has TRBV27 and TRBJ2-2, with 7 bases aligning to TRBD2. Germline-derived CDR1 and CDR2 are MNHEY and SMNVEV (reference sequence). CDR3 length: 18 residues. The J segment lost 6 bases and the V segment lost 2 bases, leaving 15 bases of the junction unmatched. CDR3 bases: TGTGCCAGCAGTTTAGGGGCGAGGGACTACAAACGGGCCGGGGAGCTGTTTTTT. Translating it yields CASSLGARDYKRAGELFF.

The chain links TRBV29-1 to TRBJ1-1; TRBD1 aligns across 11 bases. V dropped 8 bases and J dropped 7; count of bases not matched to a gene: 6. The CDR3 covers 12 residues. Germline assignment: CDR1 SQVTM and CDR2 ANQGSEA. The CDR3 region has the DNA TGCAGCTCACCGGGACAGGGGGATGAAGCTTTCTTT. Translated: CSSPGQGDEAFF.

The chain couples TRBV6-2 or TRBV6-3 to TRBJ2-7, with D perhaps being TRBD1 or TRBD2 (5 bases each). The V gene's germline CDR1 is MNHEY and CDR2 SVGEGT. V was clipped by 2 bases and J by 3 bases, with 8 bases between them. The CDR3 extends over 13 amino acids. The CDR3 reads CASSYQGDYEQYV. Here the CDR3 DNA reads TGTGCCAGCAGTTACCAGGGAGACTACGAGCAGTACGTC.

This clonotype was seen many times. V is TRBV7-8 and J is TRBJ1-1; the D gene is possibly TRBD1 (5 bases). Trimming left V 6 bases short and J 4 bases short, with 18 bases between. Germline lookup yields CDR1 SGHVS and CDR2 FQNEAQ. There are 15 residues in the CDR3. The CDR3 loop is CASSPQRSRGTEAFF. CDR3 nucleotide sequence: TGTGCCAGCAGTCCCCAGCGCAGTAGGGGCACTGAAGCTTTCTTT. The whole variable domain, remainder taken from reference TRBV7-8 and TRBJ1-1, is GAGVSQSPRYKVAKRGQDVALRCDPISGHVSLFWYQQALGQGPEFLTYFQNEAQLDKSGLPSDRFFAERPEGSVSTLKIQRTQQEDSAVYLCASSPQRSRGTEAFFGQGTRLTVV.

The rearrangement uses TRBV6-6 and TRBJ1-2; TRBD1 matches 9 bases. Germline trimming cut 4 bases from V and 2 bases from J; bases unmatched to any gene: 20. Germline V CDR1 and CDR2: MNHNY, SVGAGI (reference sequence). The CDR3 totals 20 residues. CDR3 residues: CASSLDRDRVDPSMNYGYTF. DNA of the CDR3: TGTGCCAGCAGTTTGGACCGGGACAGGGTAGACCCCTCCATGAACTATGGCTACACCTTC.

The rearrangement joins TRBV20-1 to TRBJ2-5; 11 bases fit TRBD2. This CDR3 comprises 15 residues. CDR1 DFQATT and CDR2 SNEGSKA come from the germline V gene (reference sequence). V lost 7 bases, J lost 5 bases, and 12 bases stayed unmatched. The CDR3 DNA is TGCAGTGTCCCCCCTTTAGCGGGGGGGAGGGAGACCCAGTACTTC. It codes for CSVPPLAGGRETQYF.

This clonotype was counted ten times or more. The chain recombines TRBV6-1 with TRBJ1-6; no reliable D call. Germline loops: CDR1 MNHNS, CDR2 SASEGT. The CDR3 spans 13 residues. The CDR3 DNA reads TGTGCGAATCAGGCGGCCTATAATTCACCCCTCCACTTT. Protein sequence: CANQAAYNSPLHF.

The CDR3 nucleotides read TGTGCCAGCAGTGAATGGACAATTCCCTACGAGCAGTACTTC. It codes for CASSEWTIPYEQYF. The chain has TRBV2 and TRBJ2-7; tentative D call: TRBD1 (5 bases). The CDR3 contains 14 residues. V shed 2 bases and J shed 2 bases, with 10 bases lying between them. Germline CDR1 SNHLY, CDR2 FYNNEI.

Many counts were recorded for this clonotype. The chain recombines TRBV7-2 with TRBJ2-1; 11 bases map to TRBD2. V shed 2 bases, J shed 4 bases, and the junction held 13 bases outside the gene matches. CDR3 size: 19 residues. Germline V gene lookup returns CDR1 SGHTA and CDR2 FQGNSA. CDR3 residues: CASSLNSVSGGARYNEQFF. The CDR3 region has the DNA TGTGCCAGCAGCTTAAATTCGGTTAGCGGGGGGGCAAGGTACAATGAGCAGTTCTTC. The variable domain in full, completed from reference TRBV7-2 and TRBJ2-1, reads GAGVSQSPSNKVTEKGKDVELRCDPISGHTALYWYRQSLGQGLEFLIYFQGNSAPDKSGLPSDRFSAERTGGSVSTLTIQRTQQEDSAVYLCASSLNSVSGGARYNEQFFGPGTRLTVL.

In its sample, this clonotype was seen many times. CDR3 DNA: TGTGCCAGCAGCCCCGTGGAAGGGACTAATGAAAAACTGTTTTTT. As protein: CASSPVEGTNEKLFF. The rearrangement joins TRBV7-9 to TRBJ1-4, with D unclear. The V end lost 5 bases, the J end lost 2 bases, and 12 bases lay between the germline ends. CDR3 length: 15 residues. Germline CDR1 is SEHNR and CDR2 is FQNEAQ (reference sequence).

This clonotype was observed many times. J is TRBJ2-6 and V is TRBV19; D is ambiguous. Per germline, CDR1 LNHDA and CDR2 SQIVND (reference sequence). V shed 3 bases and J shed 0 bases, with 6 bases lying between them. The CDR3 runs to 15 residues. In DNA form, the CDR3 reads TGTGCCAGTAGTATTGCTTTCTCTGGGGCCAACGTCCTGACTTTC. This codes for CASSIAFSGANVLTF.

This clonotype has a count of ten or more. The chain is built from TRBV6-5 and TRBJ2-7; D is perhaps TRBD2 (7 bases). The CDR3 is 16 residues long. Trimming stripped 6 bases from V and 2 bases from J, with 20 bases between. Germline loops: CDR1 MNHEY, CDR2 SVGAGI. CDR3 in DNA: TGTGCCAGCAGCCCCAGGGCGGGGGCGCTGGCCTACGAGCAGTACTTC. Its protein is CASSPRAGALAYEQYF.

With respect to this clonotype: A junction end diverges from the germline sequence, so it may reflect a read error. The chain is built from TRBV7-6 and TRBJ1-1, with D possibly being TRBD1 (6 bases). CDR1 SGHVS and CDR2 FNYEAQ come from the germline V gene. The CDR3 has 13 residues. CDR3 sequence (DNA): TGTGCCAGCAGGATCTCAGGGGCGGGTGAATCTTTCTTT. Its translation is CASRISGAGESFF.

At least ten counts were recorded for this clonotype. J is TRBJ1-2 and V is TRBV7-2, with 7 bases fitting TRBD1. The V and J ends lost 2 bases and 5 bases, in that order; junction bases with no gene match: 8. Germline V lookup: CDR1 SGHTA, CDR2 FQGNSA. The CDR3 has 15 residues. The CDR3 bases are TGTGCCAGCAGCTTAAATCCGGGACAGTTATATGGCTACACCTTC. Its translation: CASSLNPGQLYGYTF.

The genes are TRBV15 and TRBJ2-1, with D hard to call. Looked up from germline, CDR1 is LNHNV and CDR2 is YYDKDF (reference sequence). The CDR3 consists of 13 residues. The V end lost 3 bases, the J end lost 9 bases, and 12 bases lay between the germline ends. CDR3 protein: CATSSGDSGEQFF. In nucleotides, the CDR3 is TGTGCCACCAGCAGTGGCGATTCGGGTGAGCAGTTCTTC.

This clonotype was recorded many times. This chain uses TRBV7-3 with TRBJ2-3; a possible D gene is TRBD2 (5 bases). Germline-derived CDR1 and CDR2 are SGHTA and FQGTGA. Trimming took 5 bases from V and 7 from J, leaving 13 bases between them. There are 13 residues in the CDR3. This chain's CDR3 is CASSPGMTNTQYF. CDR3 sequence (DNA): TGTGCCAGCAGCCCGGGGATGACAAATACGCAGTATTTT.

The CDR3 reads CASSLRTWETQYF. CDR3 nucleotides: TGTGCCAGCAGTTTAAGGACATGGGAGACCCAGTACTTC. The chain links TRBV28 to TRBJ2-5; D is possibly TRBD1 (5 bases). The CDR3 loop spans 13 amino acids. Germline values: CDR1 MDHEN, CDR2 SYDVKM. V lost 2 bases and J 5 bases, leaving 9 bases between the germline ends. The full variable domain, its missing parts supplied by reference TRBV28 and TRBJ2-5, is DVKVTQSSRYLVKRTGEKVFLECVQDMDHENMFWYRQDPGLGLRLIYFSYDVKMKEKGDIPEGYSVSREKKERFSLILESASTNQTSMYLCASSLRTWETQYFGPGTRLLVL.

The chain has TRBV19 and TRBJ1-5; 10 positions match TRBD1. The V and J ends lost 4 bases and 6 bases, in that order; junction bases with no gene match: 9. Germline V gives CDR1 LNHDA, CDR2 SQIVND (reference sequence). The CDR3 extends over 16 amino acids. The CDR3 region has the DNA TGTGCCAGTAGTACACAATCGACAGGGGGCCGTCAGCCCCAGCATTTT. Translation gives CASSTQSTGGRQPQHF.